Listed below are T cell receptor beta chains from one sample, sequenced in a study of tumor-infiltrating lymphocytes in localized non-small cell lung cancer. Clones were sequenced by immunoSEQ multiplex PCR, and TCRdb holds only the in-frame ones, with some missing. The sample carries 20,000 to 25,000 clones, around 62% recorded once. Sequences were obtained from lung tumor tissue. The receptor set was obtained from a human donor with non-small cell lung cancer. CDR3s include the opening cysteine and the closing phenylalanine or tryptophan. D genes are given only for firm matches. The size entry is marked missing in some rows and otherwise reads once, few, many or a size class.

V gene: TRBV28; D gene: .; J gene: TRBJ1-1; clone size: once; CDR3 protein: CASSLGRFEAFF; CDR3 DNA: TGTGCCAGCAGTCTCGGACGGTTTGAAGCTTTCTTT
V gene: TRBV19; D gene: .; J gene: TRBJ2-3; clone size: .; CDR3 protein: CASQRGGAANTDTQYF; CDR3 DNA: TGTGCCAGCCAACGAGGAGGGGCGGCGAACACAGATACGCAGTATTTT
V gene: TRBV30; D gene: .; J gene: TRBJ1-2; clone size: few; CDR3 protein: CAWSEAHASAQTYGYTF; CDR3 DNA: TGTGCCTGGAGTGAAGCTCATGCATCGGCCCAGACCTATGGCTACACCTTC
V gene: TRBV9; D gene: .; J gene: TRBJ1-3; clone size: .; CDR3 protein: CASSVAPDSGNTIYF; CDR3 DNA: TGTGCCAGCAGCGTAGCCCCGGACTCTGGAAACACCATATATTTT
V gene: TRBV9; D gene: .; J gene: TRBJ2-3; clone size: .; CDR3 protein: CASSVEPSRDTQYF; CDR3 DNA: TGTGCCAGCAGCGTAGAACCGAGCAGGGATACGCAGTATTTT
V gene: TRBV2; D gene: .; J gene: TRBJ1-1; clone size: .; CDR3 protein: CASTDERNTEAFF; CDR3 DNA: TGTGCCAGCACAGACGAAAGGAACACTGAAGCTTTCTTT
V gene: TRBV4-1; D gene: .; J gene: TRBJ1-2; clone size: few; CDR3 protein: CASSQPVQGYGYTF; CDR3 DNA: TGCGCCAGCAGCCAACCCGTTCAGGGTTATGGCTACACCTTC
V gene: TRBV5-4; D gene: .; J gene: TRBJ1-2; clone size: .; CDR3 protein: CASSLPGRDYGYTF; CDR3 DNA: TGTGCCAGCAGCTTGCCGGGTCGGGACTATGGCTACACCTTC
V gene: TRBV6-1; D gene: TRBD1; J gene: TRBJ1-5; clone size: few; CDR3 protein: CASREQGASNQPQHF; CDR3 DNA: TGTGCCAGCAGGGAACAGGGGGCGAGCAATCAGCCCCAGCATTTT
V gene: TRBV6-1; D gene: .; J gene: TRBJ2-7; clone size: .; CDR3 protein: CASSEARDEQYF; CDR3 DNA: TGTGCCAGCAGTGAAGCAAGGGACGAGCAGTACTTC
V gene: TRBV19; D gene: .; J gene: TRBJ1-1; clone size: .; CDR3 protein: CASTSHPRENTEAFF; CDR3 DNA: TGTGCCAGTACTAGCCACCCCCGGGAAAACACTGAAGCTTTCTTT
V gene: TRBV2; D gene: .; J gene: TRBJ1-4; clone size: few; CDR3 protein: CASGGGQLFF; CDR3 DNA: TGTGCCAGCGGGGGGGGACAACTGTTTTTT
V gene: TRBV5-1; D gene: .; J gene: TRBJ2-1; clone size: .; CDR3 protein: CASSLEGTYNEQFF; CDR3 DNA: TGCGCCAGCAGCTTGGAAGGAACCTACAATGAGCAGTTCTTC
V gene: TRBV12-5; D gene: .; J gene: TRBJ2-5; clone size: .; CDR3 protein: CASGPTGFEETQYF; CDR3 DNA: TGTGCTAGTGGTCCCACAGGATTTGAGGAGACCCAGTACTTC
V gene: TRBV28; D gene: TRBD1; J gene: TRBJ2-1; clone size: .; CDR3 protein: CASSAAGTGGTFEQFF; CDR3 DNA: TGTGCCAGCAGTGCAGCCGGGACAGGGGGGACGTTTGAGCAGTTCTTC
V gene: TRBV10-2; D gene: .; J gene: TRBJ1-5; clone size: .; CDR3 protein: CASSASNQPQHF; CDR3 DNA: TGCGCCAGCTCGGCAAGCAATCAGCCCCAGCATTTT
V gene: TRBV18; D gene: .; J gene: TRBJ2-1; clone size: once; CDR3 protein: CASSPPSPTLTYNEQFF; CDR3 DNA: TGTGCCAGCTCACCACCTAGTCCGACGCTTACCTACAATGAGCAGTTCTTC
V gene: TRBV2; D gene: TRBD1; J gene: TRBJ1-2; clone size: .; CDR3 protein: CASRGDRGTAYGYTF; CDR3 DNA: TGTGCCAGCAGAGGGGACAGGGGAACGGCCTATGGCTACACCTTC
V gene: TRBV7-9; D gene: .; J gene: TRBJ2-1; clone size: once; CDR3 protein: CASSVFQMGEQFF; CDR3 DNA: TGTGCCAGCAGCGTATTCCAGATGGGTGAGCAGTTCTTC
V gene: TRBV5-1; D gene: .; J gene: TRBJ1-1; clone size: few; CDR3 protein: CASSLEGRNTEAFF; CDR3 DNA: TGCGCCAGCAGCTTGGAGGGTCGGAACACTGAAGCTTTCTTT
V gene: TRBV5-6; D gene: TRBD1; J gene: TRBJ1-2; clone size: few; CDR3 protein: CASSPQDRDGYGYTF; CDR3 DNA: TGTGCCAGCAGCCCCCAAGACAGGGATGGTTATGGCTACACCTTC
V gene: TRBV5-6; D gene: .; J gene: TRBJ1-3; clone size: .; CDR3 protein: CASSLGLGFSGNTIYF; CDR3 DNA: TGTGCCAGCAGCTTGGGTCTGGGTTTCTCTGGAAACACCATATATTTT
V gene: TRBV11-2; D gene: .; J gene: TRBJ2-3; clone size: .; CDR3 protein: CASSSGDTQYF; CDR3 DNA: TGTGCCAGCAGTTCCGGAGATACGCAGTATTTT
V gene: TRBV30; D gene: .; J gene: TRBJ2-3; clone size: few; CDR3 protein: CAWRVGPRTDTQYF; CDR3 DNA: TGTGCCTGGAGGGTAGGACCTCGCACAGATACGCAGTATTTT
V gene: TRBV5-1; D gene: TRBD2; J gene: TRBJ2-1; clone size: .; CDR3 protein: CASSLDAGGNYNEQFF; CDR3 DNA: TGCGCCAGCAGCTTGGATGCGGGAGGGAACTACAATGAGCAGTTCTTC
V gene: TRBV9; D gene: .; J gene: TRBJ2-1; clone size: once; CDR3 protein: CASNRGSEYNEQFF; CDR3 DNA: TGTGCCAGCAACCGGGGTAGCGAGTACAATGAGCAGTTCTTC
V gene: TRBV10-1; D gene: .; J gene: TRBJ2-7; clone size: .; CDR3 protein: CASSEGGGFYEQYF; CDR3 DNA: TGCGCCAGCAGTGAAGGGGGTGGGTTCTACGAGCAGTACTTC
V gene: TRBV19; D gene: .; J gene: TRBJ1-1; clone size: .; CDR3 protein: CASSIPPIRSLDTEAFF; CDR3 DNA: TGTGCCAGTAGCATTCCACCCATTAGATCTTTGGACACTGAAGCTTTCTTT
V gene: TRBV5-6; D gene: TRBD2; J gene: TRBJ2-7; clone size: .; CDR3 protein: CASSRSGTSGYGQYF; CDR3 DNA: TGTGCCAGCAGCCGTTCCGGGACTAGCGGGTACGGGCAGTACTTC
V gene: TRBV19; D gene: TRBD1; J gene: TRBJ1-2; clone size: few; CDR3 protein: CASSSYARTGGRHGYTF; CDR3 DNA: TGTGCCAGTAGTTCCTACGCTCGGACAGGGGGCAGACATGGCTACACCTTC
V gene: TRBV25-1; D gene: .; J gene: TRBJ1-2; clone size: .; CDR3 protein: CASSQGSGYTF; CDR3 DNA: TGTGCCAGCAGTCAGGGCTCTGGCTACACCTTC
V gene: TRBV5-1; D gene: .; J gene: TRBJ2-3; clone size: .; CDR3 protein: CASSLEGITDTQYF; CDR3 DNA: TGCGCCAGCAGCTTGGAGGGAATCACAGATACGCAGTATTTT
V gene: TRBV5-1; D gene: .; J gene: TRBJ2-7; clone size: .; CDR3 protein: CASSLDLEVPYEQYF; CDR3 DNA: TGCGCCAGCAGCTTGGACTTGGAGGTACCCTACGAGCAGTACTTC
V gene: TRBV28; D gene: .; J gene: TRBJ1-1; clone size: .; CDR3 protein: CASSPAGPVNTEAFF; CDR3 DNA: TGTGCCAGCAGTCCCGCGGGGCCGGTAAACACTGAAGCTTTCTTT
V gene: TRBV7-9; D gene: .; J gene: TRBJ2-3; clone size: .; CDR3 protein: CASSLVGSTDTQYF; CDR3 DNA: TGTGCCAGCAGCTTAGTGGGTAGCACAGATACGCAGTATTTT
V gene: TRBV7-3; D gene: .; J gene: TRBJ2-3; clone size: .; CDR3 protein: CASSLALGRTSTDTQYF; CDR3 DNA: TGTGCCAGCAGCTTAGCACTGGGGCGGACTAGCACAGATACGCAGTATTTT
V gene: TRBV2; D gene: TRBD2; J gene: TRBJ2-1; clone size: .; CDR3 protein: CAGESGASYNEQFF; CDR3 DNA: TGTGCCGGAGAGAGCGGGGCCTCCTACAATGAGCAGTTCTTC
V gene: TRBV2; D gene: TRBD2; J gene: TRBJ2-1; clone size: few; CDR3 protein: CASRRTSLSYNEQFF; CDR3 DNA: TGTGCCAGCAGGCGGACTAGTCTCTCCTACAATGAGCAGTTCTTC
V gene: TRBV7-3; D gene: .; J gene: TRBJ2-1; clone size: .; CDR3 protein: CASSTTALANNEQFF; CDR3 DNA: TGTGCCAGCAGCACCACGGCACTAGCCAACAATGAGCAGTTCTTC
V gene: TRBV7-2; D gene: .; J gene: TRBJ2-1; clone size: .; CDR3 protein: CASSQGPIEYNEQFF; CDR3 DNA: TGTGCCAGCAGCCAGGGACCGATAGAGTACAATGAGCAGTTCTTC
V gene: TRBV5-8; D gene: .; J gene: TRBJ2-1; clone size: .; CDR3 protein: CASSLPLAKGGNEQFF; CDR3 DNA: TGTGCCAGCAGCTTGCCGCTAGCGAAGGGAGGCAATGAGCAGTTCTTC
V gene: TRBV6-5; D gene: .; J gene: TRBJ1-5; clone size: .; CDR3 protein: CAISQGSSQPQHF; CDR3 DNA: TGTGCCATCAGTCAGGGGTCCTCCCAGCCCCAGCATTTT
V gene: TRBV11-2; D gene: TRBD1; J gene: TRBJ2-5; clone size: .; CDR3 protein: CASSPGTVAETQYF; CDR3 DNA: TGTGCCAGCAGCCCGGGGACAGTAGCAGAGACCCAGTACTTC
V gene: TRBV2; D gene: .; J gene: TRBJ2-7; clone size: .; CDR3 protein: CASKRTGTYEQYF; CDR3 DNA: TGTGCCAGCAAGAGGACGGGAACCTACGAGCAGTACTTC
V gene: TRBV5-1; D gene: .; J gene: TRBJ2-1; clone size: .; CDR3 protein: CASSTRQSYRSYNEQFF; CDR3 DNA: TGCGCCAGCAGCACTAGACAGTCTTACCGCTCCTACAATGAGCAGTTCTTC
V gene: TRBV30; D gene: TRBD2; J gene: TRBJ2-3; clone size: .; CDR3 protein: CAWSSGTSGLTDTQYF; CDR3 DNA: TGTGCCTGGAGTTCCGGGACTAGCGGCCTCACAGATACGCAGTATTTT
V gene: TRBV12-5; D gene: TRBD1; J gene: TRBJ1-1; clone size: few; CDR3 protein: CASGLVDRQGETEAFF; CDR3 DNA: TGTGCTAGTGGTTTGGTAGATCGGCAGGGGGAAACTGAAGCTTTCTTT
V gene: TRBV7-2; D gene: TRBD1; J gene: TRBJ2-7; clone size: once; CDR3 protein: CASRRTRDSSYEQYF; CDR3 DNA: TGTGCCAGCAGAAGAACCCGGGACAGCTCCTACGAGCAGTACTTC
V gene: TRBV6-1; D gene: .; J gene: TRBJ2-1; clone size: .; CDR3 protein: CASSEGGTAFYNEQFF; CDR3 DNA: TGTGCCAGCAGTGAAGGAGGTACAGCCTTCTACAATGAGCAGTTCTTC
V gene: TRBV10-3; D gene: .; J gene: TRBJ1-5; clone size: .; CDR3 protein: CAISGTSNQPQHF; CDR3 DNA: TGTGCCATCAGTGGTACTAGCAATCAGCCCCAGCATTTT
V gene: TRBV2; D gene: .; J gene: TRBJ2-2; clone size: .; CDR3 protein: CASSGGAVGNTGELFF; CDR3 DNA: TGTGCCAGCAGTGGTGGCGCGGTGGGGAACACCGGGGAGCTGTTTTTT
V gene: TRBV6-1; D gene: .; J gene: TRBJ2-1; clone size: .; CDR3 protein: CASSPGDSLGEQFF; CDR3 DNA: TGTGCCAGCAGCCCCGGTGATAGCCTCGGTGAGCAGTTCTTC
V gene: TRBV7-2; D gene: .; J gene: TRBJ2-1; clone size: .; CDR3 protein: CASSLLQGRLNNEQFF; CDR3 DNA: TGTGCCAGCAGCCTCCTACAGGGACGCCTGAACAATGAGCAGTTCTTC
V gene: TRBV7-3; D gene: .; J gene: TRBJ1-1; clone size: .; CDR3 protein: CASSLSRSTEAFF; CDR3 DNA: TGTGCCAGCAGCTTAAGTAGGAGCACTGAAGCTTTCTTT
V gene: TRBV9; D gene: .; J gene: TRBJ2-3; clone size: .; CDR3 protein: CASSVDPIGADTQYF; CDR3 DNA: TGTGCCAGCAGCGTAGACCCGATTGGGGCAGATACGCAGTATTTT
V gene: TRBV27; D gene: TRBD1; J gene: TRBJ1-5; clone size: few; CDR3 protein: CASSSTGGFRQPQHF; CDR3 DNA: TGTGCCAGCAGTTCCACAGGGGGCTTCAGACAGCCCCAGCATTTT
V gene: TRBV14; D gene: .; J gene: TRBJ2-5; clone size: .; CDR3 protein: CASSPHRETQYF; CDR3 DNA: TGTGCCAGCAGCCCACATAGAGAGACCCAGTACTTC